A single sample gave rise to the 7 T cell receptor beta chains below, sequenced in a study of CD8 T cells in ankylosing spondylitis. One entry per CDR3 protein, called by TCRdb with MiXCR from the 5' RACE reads. The table records under 170,000 distinct CDR3 sequences, approximately 48% of them present only once. Sequencing was carried out using synovial fluid, either unsorted or a sorted T cell fraction (not recorded which). These receptors came from a male donor with ankylosing spondylitis.

V and J are TRBV5-4 and TRBJ1-2; unclear D gene. Trimming took off 7 bases at V and 1 base at J, with 14 bases between the two ends. Looked up from germline, CDR1 is SGHNT and CDR2 is YYREEE (reference sequence). This CDR3 has 14 residues. The CDR3 nucleotides read TGTGCCAGCTGGAAAGCGCCCGTTAACTATGGCTACACCTTC. This translates into CASWKAPVNYGYTF.

For this clonotype: A read error may account for a junction end that differs from germline. The CDR3 DNA reads TGTGACATCAGTGAGGACCGGGGCACTGAAGCTTTCTTT. Translating it yields CDISEDRGTEAFF. This rearrangement joins TRBV10-3 to TRBJ1-1, with D uncertain. Germline V gene sequence: CDR1 ENHRY, CDR2 SYGVKD. The CDR3 spans 13 residues.

Many counts were recorded for this clonotype. The CDR3 sequence: CASSLDAGFEAFF. CDR3 bases: TGTGCCAGCAGCTTAGATGCGGGATTTGAAGCTTTCTTT. The gene calls are TRBV7-9 and TRBJ1-1; D is ambiguous. Between the trimmed V and J ends, which lost 1 base and 7 bases, there was a span of 10 bases. The CDR3 loop spans 13 amino acids. Germline CDR1 is SEHNR and CDR2 is FQNEAQ (reference sequence).

The V gene is TRBV7-9, the J gene TRBJ1-5, with a weak D call TRBD1 (5 bases). This CDR3 has 14 amino acids. Per the germline V gene, CDR1 is SEHNR and CDR2 is FQNEAQ (reference sequence). The ends were cut back, 4 bases at V and 5 bases at J, with 12 bases in the middle. The CDR3 here is CASSSWTTYQPQHF. CDR3 DNA sequence: TGTGCCAGCAGCTCTTGGACAACTTATCAGCCCCAGCATTTT.

The sample holds a few counts of this clonotype. The J gene is TRBJ2-1, the V gene TRBV27; D might be TRBD1 (6 bases). The V end lost 11 bases, the J end lost 1 base, and 9 bases lay between the germline ends. This CDR3 is 12 amino acids long. CDR1 is MNHEY, CDR2 SMNVEV, per germline (reference sequence). CDR3: CAARGSYNEQFF. The CDR3 DNA reads TGTGCCGCGAGGGGGTCCTACAATGAGCAGTTCTTC.

This clonotype was counted at least ten times. The V and J genes are TRBV12-3 or TRBV12-4 and TRBJ1-1; D is unclear. The V gene lost 0 bases and the J gene lost 2 bases, with 4 bases spanning the gap. The CDR3 totals 13 residues. CDR3 amino acids: CASSLAVNTEAFF. CDR3 nucleotides: TGTGCCAGCAGTTTAGCGGTAAACACTGAAGCTTTCTTT.

This rearrangement joins TRBV4-1 to TRBJ2-3; 13 nucleotides agree with TRBD2. After removal of 5 bases from V and 7 bases from J, the junction contained 9 bases not matched to a gene. Per the germline V gene, CDR1 is MGHRA and CDR2 is YSYEKL. This CDR3 spans 16 amino acids. The CDR3 is CASSFRLAGGANTQYF. The DNA of the CDR3 is TGCGCCAGCAGCTTTAGACTAGCGGGGGGCGCAAATACGCAGTATTTT.